The next 11 T cell receptor beta chains were all read from a single sample in a study of shared clonotypes between healthy human individuals. Repertoires were generated with immunoSEQ multiplex PCR, while TCRdb's copy carries only in-frame clones and drops some. The table includes a few million clones, 85% to 95% detected once. Sequencing used naive CD4+ T cells from PBMCs. The subset here: CD45RA+ positively selected. The origin of the receptors is a man aged 18-30 years in good health. Some clones in this sample may be carry-over from other donors' samples.

Comments on this clone: This specimen includes other DNA sequences encoding the same CDR3. The chain employs TRBV2 and TRBJ1-1; 7 positions match TRBD1. This CDR3 spans 13 amino acids. CDR1 is SNHLY, CDR2 FYNNEI, per germline. With V trimmed by 9 bases and J by 1 base, 5 bases remained unmatched. In DNA form, the CDR3 reads TGTGCCAGTACCGGGACAGCGAACACTGAAGCTTTCTTT. Its protein product is CASTGTANTEAFF.

This chain uses TRBV28 with TRBJ1-5; 9 bases agree with TRBD1. This CDR3 spans 16 amino acids. The ends lost 9 bases at V and 0 bases at J; junction bases unmatched: 9. Looked up from germline, CDR1 is MDHEN and CDR2 is SYDVKM. This chain's CDR3 is CASQRNRGPSNQPQHF. The CDR3, as DNA: TGTGCCAGTCAAAGGAACAGGGGGCCTAGCAATCAGCCCCAGCATTTT.

This sequence joins TRBV29-1 and TRBJ2-7; D is ambiguous. The V end was cut by 2 bases, the J end by 6 bases, with 14 bases between. The CDR3 runs to 13 residues. Germline V gives CDR1 SQVTM, CDR2 ANQGSEA. The CDR3 DNA sequence: TGCAGCGTTGAACGAGGTGGTGGGGTCGAGCAGTACTTC. Residues: CSVERGGGVEQYF.

The chain couples TRBV28 to TRBJ1-3, with TRBD1 as a possible D gene (5 bases). Trimming took off 4 bases at V and 3 bases at J, with 13 bases between the two ends. Germline CDR1 is MDHEN and CDR2 is SYDVKM. This CDR3 is 15 amino acids long. The CDR3 protein is CASSSPGEGGNTIYF. The CDR3 DNA reads TGTGCCAGCAGTTCCCCGGGGGAGGGTGGAAACACCATATATTTT.

The rearrangement links TRBV19 to TRBJ1-2; D may be TRBD1 (5 bases). With 6 bases removed from V and 0 bases from J, the gap between germline ends came to 29 bases. Germline CDR1 LNHDA, CDR2 SQIVND (reference sequence). CDR3 length: 20 amino acids. CDR3 DNA sequence: TGTGCCAGTAGCAAAATATATGGGACGGAATCTTACTCCTCTAACTATGGCTACACCTTC. Translated: CASSKIYGTESYSSNYGYTF.

The V call is TRBV6-4, the J call TRBJ1-5; D call uncertain. Germline loops: CDR1 MRHNA, CDR2 SNTAGT. This CDR3 comprises 13 residues. With 3 bases removed from V and 5 bases from J, the gap between germline ends came to 8 bases. The CDR3 bases are TGTGCCAGCAGTGAGGAACGCGATCAGCCCCAGCATTTT. Translation gives CASSEERDQPQHF.

This rearrangement joins TRBV5-4 to TRBJ2-1; no definite D call. CDR1 and CDR2 (germline): SGHNT, YYREEE (reference sequence). The V gene lost 3 bases and the J gene lost 6 bases, with 19 bases spanning the gap. The CDR3 sequence is 16 residues long. For the CDR3, the DNA is TGTGCCAGCAGCTCACAAAACCGGCGCCCTTTCAATGAGCAGTTCTTC. Translated, it gives CASSSQNRRPFNEQFF.

This chain uses TRBV5-1 with TRBJ2-3; TRBD1 aligns across 10 bases. CDR1 is SGHRS, CDR2 YFSETQ, per germline. With 4 bases clipped from V and 5 bases from J, the junction kept 7 bases outside the gene matches. The CDR3 spans 15 residues. The CDR3 region has the DNA TGCGCCAGCAGCCCCGACAGGGGGCTCGTAGATACGCAGTATTTT. Its translation: CASSPDRGLVDTQYF.

The V call is TRBV7-9, the J call TRBJ1-4; weak D call: TRBD1 (5 bases). This CDR3 has 16 residues. Germline V gene data show CDR1 as SEHNR and CDR2 as FQNEAQ (reference sequence). V lost 3 bases to trimming and J lost 1 base, with 12 bases between them. CDR3 nucleotide sequence: TGTGCCAGCAGCTTCGGCGGACACCGAACTAATGAAAAACTGTTTTTT. The encoded protein is CASSFGGHRTNEKLFF.

On this clone: Other DNA sequences in this sample translate to the same CDR3. This chain links TRBV5-1 with TRBJ2-3; 10 bases fit TRBD2. This CDR3 has 15 residues. The germline V gene encodes CDR1 SGHRS and CDR2 YFSETQ. The J segment lost 1 base and the V segment lost 2 bases, leaving 1 base of the junction unmatched. CDR3 DNA: TGCGCCAGCAGCTTAGGGACTAGCGGCACAGATACGCAGTATTTT. This translates into CASSLGTSGTDTQYF.

The gene calls are TRBV4-2 and TRBJ2-7, with 7 bases matching TRBD2. The germline CDR1 and CDR2 sequences are LGHNA and YNFKEQ. V lost 0 bases, J lost 6 bases, and 8 bases stayed unmatched. The CDR3 covers 15 residues. CDR3 coding DNA: TGTGCCAGCAGCCAAGATGCGGGAGCTCTTTTCGAGCAGTACTTC. It encodes CASSQDAGALFEQYF.